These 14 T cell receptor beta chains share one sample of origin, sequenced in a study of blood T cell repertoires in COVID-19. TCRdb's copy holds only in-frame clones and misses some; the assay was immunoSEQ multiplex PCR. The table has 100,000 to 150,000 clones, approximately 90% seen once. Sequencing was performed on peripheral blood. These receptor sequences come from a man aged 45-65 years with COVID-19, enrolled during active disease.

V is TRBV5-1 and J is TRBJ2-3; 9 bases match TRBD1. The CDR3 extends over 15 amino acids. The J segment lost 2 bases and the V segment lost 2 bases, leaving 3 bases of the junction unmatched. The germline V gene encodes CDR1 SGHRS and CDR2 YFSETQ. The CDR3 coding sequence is TGCGCCAGCAGCTTACAGGGGGCCTCCACAGATACGCAGTATTTT. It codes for CASSLQGASTDTQYF.

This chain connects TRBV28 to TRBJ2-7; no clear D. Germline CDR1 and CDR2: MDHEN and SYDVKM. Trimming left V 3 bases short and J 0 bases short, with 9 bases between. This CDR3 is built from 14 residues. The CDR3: CASSFGPISYEQYF. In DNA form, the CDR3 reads TGTGCCAGCAGTTTCGGTCCGATCTCCTACGAGCAGTACTTC. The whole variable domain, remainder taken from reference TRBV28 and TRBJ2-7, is DVKVTQSSRYLVKRTGEKVFLECVQDMDHENMFWYRQDPGLGLRLIYFSYDVKMKEKGDIPEGYSVSREKKERFSLILESASTNQTSMYLCASSFGPISYEQYFGPGTRLTVT.

In DNA, the CDR3 is TGTGCCAGTAGGATGAACAGGGGTCACACCGGGGAGCTGTTTTTT. This encodes CASRMNRGHTGELFF. This sequence joins TRBV19 and TRBJ2-2; 7 bases are a match to TRBD1. With 6 bases clipped from V and 3 bases from J, the junction kept 7 bases outside the gene matches. There are 15 residues in the CDR3. Germline CDR1 and CDR2: LNHDA and SQIVND (reference sequence).

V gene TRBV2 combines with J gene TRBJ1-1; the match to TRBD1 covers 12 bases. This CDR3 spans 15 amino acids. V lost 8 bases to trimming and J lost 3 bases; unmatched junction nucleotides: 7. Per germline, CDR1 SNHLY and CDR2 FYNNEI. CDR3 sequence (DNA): TGTGCCAGCGAGGGGACAGGGGGCGGGGACACTGAAGCTTTCTTT. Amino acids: CASEGTGGGDTEAFF.

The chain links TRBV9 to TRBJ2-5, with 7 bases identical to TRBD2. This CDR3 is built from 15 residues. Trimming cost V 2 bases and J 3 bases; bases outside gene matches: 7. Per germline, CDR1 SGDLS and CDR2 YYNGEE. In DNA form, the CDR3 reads TGTGCCAGCAGCGTTCTCGGGACTACCAAAGAGACCCAGTACTTC. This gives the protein CASSVLGTTKETQYF.

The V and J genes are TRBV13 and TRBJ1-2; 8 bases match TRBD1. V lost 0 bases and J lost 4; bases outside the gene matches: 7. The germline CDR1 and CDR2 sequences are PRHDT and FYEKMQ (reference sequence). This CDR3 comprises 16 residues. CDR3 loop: CASSLGPGTGSYGYTF. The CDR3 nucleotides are TGTGCCAGCAGCTTAGGACCCGGGACAGGTTCCTATGGCTACACCTTC.

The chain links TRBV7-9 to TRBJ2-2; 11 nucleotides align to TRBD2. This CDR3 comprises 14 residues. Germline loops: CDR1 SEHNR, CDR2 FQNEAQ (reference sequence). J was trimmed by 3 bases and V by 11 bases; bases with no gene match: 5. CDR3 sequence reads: CAGKLAGDTGELFF. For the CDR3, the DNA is TGTGCCGGAAAACTAGCGGGAGACACCGGGGAGCTGTTTTTT. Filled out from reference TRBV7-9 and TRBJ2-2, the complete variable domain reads DTGVSQNPRHKITKRGQNVTFRCDPISEHNRLYWYRQTLGQGPEFLTYFQNEAQLEKSRLLSDRFSAERPKGSFSTLEIQRTEQGDSAMYLCAGKLAGDTGELFFGEGSRLTVL.

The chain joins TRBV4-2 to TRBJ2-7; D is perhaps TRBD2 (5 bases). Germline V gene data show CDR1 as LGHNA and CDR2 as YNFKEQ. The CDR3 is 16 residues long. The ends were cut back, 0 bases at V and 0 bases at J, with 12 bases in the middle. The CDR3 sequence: CASSQDSSGDSYEQYF. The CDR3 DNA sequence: TGTGCCAGCAGCCAAGATTCCAGCGGAGACTCCTACGAGCAGTACTTC.

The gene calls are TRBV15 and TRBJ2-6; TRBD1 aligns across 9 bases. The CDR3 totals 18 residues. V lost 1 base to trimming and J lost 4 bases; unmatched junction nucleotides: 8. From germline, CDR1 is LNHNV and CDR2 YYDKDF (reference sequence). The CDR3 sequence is CATSRASGTGSGANVLTF. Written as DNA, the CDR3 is TGTGCCACCAGCAGAGCCTCCGGGACAGGGTCCGGGGCCAACGTCCTGACTTTC. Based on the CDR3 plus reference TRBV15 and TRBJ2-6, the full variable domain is DAMVIQNPRYQVTQFGKPVTLSCSQTLNHNVMYWYQQKSSQAPKLLFHYYDKDFNNEADTPDNFQSRRPNTSFCFLDIRSPGLGDTAMYLCATSRASGTGSGANVLTFGAGSRLTVL.

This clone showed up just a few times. CDR3 sequence (DNA): TGTGCCAGCAGCCGGCCGGGACAGGGGGTAGACGAGCAGTACTTC. As protein: CASSRPGQGVDEQYF. The V and J genes are TRBV4-2 and TRBJ2-7; TRBD1 matches at 11 bases. The length of the CDR3 is 15 residues. V shed 4 bases, J shed 5 bases, and the junction held 7 bases outside the gene matches. CDR1 and CDR2 (germline): LGHNA, YNFKEQ.

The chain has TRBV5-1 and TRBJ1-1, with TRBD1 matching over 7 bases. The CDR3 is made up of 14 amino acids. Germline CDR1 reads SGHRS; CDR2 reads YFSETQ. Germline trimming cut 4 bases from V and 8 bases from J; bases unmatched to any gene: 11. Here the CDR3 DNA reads TGCGCCAGCAGCCCTTCACCCGGGACAGCCGAAGCTTTCTTT. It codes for CASSPSPGTAEAFF.

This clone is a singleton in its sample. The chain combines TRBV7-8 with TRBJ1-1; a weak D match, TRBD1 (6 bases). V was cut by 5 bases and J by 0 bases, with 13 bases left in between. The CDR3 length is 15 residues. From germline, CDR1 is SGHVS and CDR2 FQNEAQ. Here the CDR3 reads CASSPGQGLNTEAFF. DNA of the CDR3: TGTGCCAGCAGCCCAGGGCAGGGGTTGAACACTGAAGCTTTCTTT.

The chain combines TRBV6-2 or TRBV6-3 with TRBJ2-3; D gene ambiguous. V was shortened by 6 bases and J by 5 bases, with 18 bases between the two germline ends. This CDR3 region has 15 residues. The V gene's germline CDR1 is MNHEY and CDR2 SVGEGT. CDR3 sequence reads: CASSLSVPPLDTQYF. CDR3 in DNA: TGTGCCAGCAGCCTATCCGTGCCGCCACTAGATACGCAGTATTTT.

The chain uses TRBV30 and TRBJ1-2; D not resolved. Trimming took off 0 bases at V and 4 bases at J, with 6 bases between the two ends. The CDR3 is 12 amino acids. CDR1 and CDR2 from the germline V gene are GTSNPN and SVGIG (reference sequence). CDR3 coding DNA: TGTGCCTGGAGTGTCACAGTCTATGGCTACACCTTC. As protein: CAWSVTVYGYTF.